Shown below are 3 T cell receptor beta chains from a single sample sequenced in a study of T cells after yellow fever vaccination. TCRdb ran MiXCR on the 5' RACE reads and lists one entry per CDR3 protein. The sample has some 160,000 distinct CDR3 sequences, around 9.3% seen once. The source was CD8+ T cells sorted from PBMCs, collected 45 days after the yellow fever booster vaccination. The receptors originated from a man aged 18 to 30 who received the YFV17D yellow fever vaccine.

The chain employs TRBV5-1 and TRBJ2-3; TRBD2 matches at 12 bases. Germline lookup yields CDR1 SGHRS and CDR2 YFSETQ. The CDR3 is 18 residues long. V dropped 0 bases and J dropped 2; count of bases not matched to a gene: 7. CDR3: CASSLVLLAGGTTDTQYF. Here the CDR3 DNA reads TGCGCCAGCAGCTTGGTTCTCCTAGCGGGGGGGACCACAGATACGCAGTATTTT. The whole variable domain, filled in from reference TRBV5-1 and TRBJ2-3, reads KAGVTQTPRYLIKTRGQQVTLSCSPISGHRSVSWYQQTPGQGLQFLFEYFSETQRNKGNFPGRFSGRQFSNSRSEMNVSTLELGDSALYLCASSLVLLAGGTTDTQYFGPGTRLTVL.

The chain recombines TRBV12-3 or TRBV12-4 with TRBJ2-1; TRBD1 might be the D (6 bases). CDR3 size: 15 residues. The germline V and J ends were trimmed by 5 bases and 6 bases, with 17 bases remaining between them. Written as DNA, the CDR3 is TGTGCCAGCAGTCGGGACACCTTCCAGGGCAATGAGCAGTTCTTC. As protein: CASSRDTFQGNEQFF.

This clonotype has only a few counts. The chain has TRBV9 and TRBJ1-2; TRBD1 might be the D (5 bases). The V and J ends lost 1 base and 2 bases respectively, with 6 bases between them. Germline V gene data show CDR1 as SGDLS and CDR2 as YYNGEE. The CDR3 is 13 residues long. For the CDR3, the DNA is TGTGCCAGCAGCGTATGGGACAACTATGGCTACACCTTC. Encoded protein: CASSVWDNYGYTF.